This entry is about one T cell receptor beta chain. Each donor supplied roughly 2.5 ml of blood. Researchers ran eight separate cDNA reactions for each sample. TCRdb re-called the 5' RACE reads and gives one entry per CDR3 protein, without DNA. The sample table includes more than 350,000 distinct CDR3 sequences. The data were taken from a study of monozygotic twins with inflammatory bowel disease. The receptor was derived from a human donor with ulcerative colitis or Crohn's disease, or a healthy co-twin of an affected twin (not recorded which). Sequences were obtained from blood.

This chain's CDR3 is CSVGELSYNEQFF. V and J are TRBV29-1 and TRBJ2-1; no DNA is available, so the TRBD1 call from TCRdb remains unchecked. Germline-derived CDR1 and CDR2 are SQVTM and ANQGSEA. The CDR3 totals 13 residues.